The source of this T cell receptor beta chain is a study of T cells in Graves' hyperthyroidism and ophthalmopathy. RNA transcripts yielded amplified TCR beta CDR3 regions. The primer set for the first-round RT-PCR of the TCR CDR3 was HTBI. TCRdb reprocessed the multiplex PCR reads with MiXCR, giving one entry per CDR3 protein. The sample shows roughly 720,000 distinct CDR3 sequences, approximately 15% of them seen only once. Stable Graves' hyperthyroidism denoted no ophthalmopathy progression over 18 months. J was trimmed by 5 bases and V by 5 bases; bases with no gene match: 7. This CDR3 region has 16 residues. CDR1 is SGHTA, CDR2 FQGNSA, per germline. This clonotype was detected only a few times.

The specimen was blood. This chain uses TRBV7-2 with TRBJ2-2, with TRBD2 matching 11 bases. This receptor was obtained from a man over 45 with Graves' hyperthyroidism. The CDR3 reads CASSPGTSGPTGELFF. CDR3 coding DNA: TGTGCCAGCAGCCCCGGGACTAGCGGACCAACCGGGGAGCTGTTTTTT.